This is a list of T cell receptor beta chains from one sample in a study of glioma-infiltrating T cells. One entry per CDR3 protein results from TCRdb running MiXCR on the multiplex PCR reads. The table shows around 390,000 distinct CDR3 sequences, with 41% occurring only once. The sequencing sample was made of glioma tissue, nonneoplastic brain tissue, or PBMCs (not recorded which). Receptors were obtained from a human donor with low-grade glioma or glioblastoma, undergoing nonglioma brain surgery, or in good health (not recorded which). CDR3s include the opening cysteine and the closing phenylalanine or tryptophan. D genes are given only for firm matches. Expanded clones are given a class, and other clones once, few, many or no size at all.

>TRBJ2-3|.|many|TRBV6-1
TGTGCCAGCAGTGAAGATTCCCGGCCTCCCGGCACGCAGTATTTT
CASSEDSRPPGTQYF
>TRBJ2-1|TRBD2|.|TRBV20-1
TGCAGTGCTAGTGGGGGACTAGCGGGAACTGAGCAGTTCTTC
CSASGGLAGTEQFF
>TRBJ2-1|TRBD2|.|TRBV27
TGTGCCAGCAGTTTAACACTAGCGGGAGCCAGTGAGCAGTTCTTC
CASSLTLAGASEQFF
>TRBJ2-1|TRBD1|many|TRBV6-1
TGTGCCAGCAGTTTCCCTCACGTGTGGGACAGGGTGAATGAGCAGTTCTTC
CASSFPHVWDRVNEQFF
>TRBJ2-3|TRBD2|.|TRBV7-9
TGTGCCAGCAGCTCACCGGGACTAGCGGCAGATACGCAGTATTTT
CASSSPGLAADTQYF
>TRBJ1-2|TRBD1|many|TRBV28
TGTGCCAGCAGTCACAGGGGGGGTGGCTACACCTTC
CASSHRGGGYTF
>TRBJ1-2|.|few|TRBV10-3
TGTGCCATCAGTGACCTTCTCCAGCATATAGGCTACACCTTC
CAISDLLQHIGYTF
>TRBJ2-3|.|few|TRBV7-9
TGTGCCAGCATCCTCAGAATTTTGGTAGGGGATACGCAGTATTTT
CASILRILVGDTQYF
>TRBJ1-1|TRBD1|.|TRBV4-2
TGTGCCAGCAGCCAAGAGGAGGGGACAGGGGGAAGGACTGAAGCTTTCTTT
CASSQEEGTGGRTEAFF
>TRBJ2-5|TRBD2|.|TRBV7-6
TGTGCCAGCAGCTATCCACCGACTAGCGGGAGGGGAGAGACCAAGTACTTC
CASSYPPTSGRGETKYF
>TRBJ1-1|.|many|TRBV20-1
TGCAGTGCTAGCGTGGGGAACACTGAAGCTTTCTTT
CSASVGNTEAFF
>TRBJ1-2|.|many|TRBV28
TGTGCCAGCAGTCTCGGGCCTATTCAACGGGCCTATGGCTACACCTTC
CASSLGPIQRAYGYTF
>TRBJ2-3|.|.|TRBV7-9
TGTGCCAGCAGCCGACCGGCCGGAACAGATACGCAGTATTTT
CASSRPAGTDTQYF
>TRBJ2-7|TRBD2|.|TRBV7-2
TGTGCCAGCAGCCCAGGACTAGCGGGAGTTCTCGAGCAGTACTTC
CASSPGLAGVLEQYF
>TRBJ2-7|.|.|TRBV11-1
TGTGCCAGCAGCTTATCAATGCGGGAAGGGTACAATGAGCAGTACTTC
CASSLSMREGYNEQYF
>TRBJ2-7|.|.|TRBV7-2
TGTGCCAGCAGCCCAGCTGGGACTGTAGCCTACGAGCAGTACTTC
CASSPAGTVAYEQYF
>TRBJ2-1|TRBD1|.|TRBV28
TGTGCCAGCAGTTTTTATGGTAAAGGGACAGGGGGCTACAATGAGCAGTTCTTC
CASSFYGKGTGGYNEQFF
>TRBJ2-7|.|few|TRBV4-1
TGCGCCAGCAGCCAAGAAAGGGGCGGGAAACCCGCCTACGAGCAGTACTTC
CASSQERGGKPAYEQYF
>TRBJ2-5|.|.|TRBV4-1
TGCGCCAGCAGCCACCGGGGGGCCCTCCAAGAGACCCAGTACTTC
CASSHRGALQETQYF
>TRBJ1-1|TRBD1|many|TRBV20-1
TGCAGTGCTAGAGATGGAGGGGGCGGGAACACTGAAGCTTTCTTT
CSARDGGGGNTEAFF
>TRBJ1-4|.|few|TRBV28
TGTGCCAGCACGGGGGGTGTTTTTGAAAAACTGTTTTTT
CASTGGVFEKLFF
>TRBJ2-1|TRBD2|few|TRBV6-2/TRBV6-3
TGTGCCAGCAGTCCCTGGACTAGCGGGAGCTCCTACAATGAGCAGTTCTTC
CASSPWTSGSSYNEQFF
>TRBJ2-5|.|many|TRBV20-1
TGCAGTGCTACTAAAGGGACCCAAGAGACCCAGTACTTC
CSATKGTQETQYF
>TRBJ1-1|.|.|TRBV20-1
TGCAGTGCCATCAGTGGGGCAGGGAGTGACACTGAAGCTTTCTTT
CSAISGAGSDTEAFF
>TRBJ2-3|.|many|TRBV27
TGTGCCAGCAGTTTTATAACTAGCACAGATACGCAGTATTTT
CASSFITSTDTQYF
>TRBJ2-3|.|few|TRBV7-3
TGTGCCAGCAGCCGGCGGGCTAGCGGCACAGATACGCAGTATTTT
CASSRRASGTDTQYF
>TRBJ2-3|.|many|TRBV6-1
TGTGCCAGCAGTTCAGGGAGGACTACCTACCGGGATACGCAGTATTTT
CASSSGRTTYRDTQYF
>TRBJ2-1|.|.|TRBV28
TGTGCCAGCAGTTTTCGGCGACTCCCTTTCTACAATGAGCAGTTCTTC
CASSFRRLPFYNEQFF
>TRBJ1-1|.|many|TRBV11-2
TGTGCCAGCAGCTTAGAGACGGTGAACACTGAAGCTTTCTTT
CASSLETVNTEAFF
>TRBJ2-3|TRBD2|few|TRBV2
TGTGCCAGCAGCTTAGCGGGAAAAGGCACAGATACGCAGTATTTT
CASSLAGKGTDTQYF
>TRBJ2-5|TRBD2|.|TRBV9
TGTGCCAGCAGCGTAGACGTAGCGGGAGTGCCAGAGACCCAGTACTTC
CASSVDVAGVPETQYF
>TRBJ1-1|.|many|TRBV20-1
TGCAGTGCTAGAGTCTTGTCCCGGGGTGTCGGGGCTTTCTTT
CSARVLSRGVGAFF
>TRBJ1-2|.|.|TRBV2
TGTGCCAGCAGTGAAAACCTGGGAACCTATGGCTACACCTTC
CASSENLGTYGYTF
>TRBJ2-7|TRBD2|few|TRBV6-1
TGTGCCAGCAGTACGGGGGCGGGAGGGCCACACGAGCAGTACTTC
CASSTGAGGPHEQYF
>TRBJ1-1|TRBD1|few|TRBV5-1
TGCGCCAGCAGCCCTAACCCGTTCGGACAGGTCCCCACTGAAGCTTTTTTT
CASSPNPFGQVPTEAFF
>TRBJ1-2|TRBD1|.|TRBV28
TGTGCCAGCAGTCCCACAAGGGGGCAGGGAAATGGCTACACCTTC
CASSPTRGQGNGYTF
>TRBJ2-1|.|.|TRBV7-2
TGTGCCAGCAGCTTAGTGCCCATCCTCTCCTACAATGAGCAGTTGTTC
CASSLVPILSYNEQLF
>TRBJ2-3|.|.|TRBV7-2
TGTGCCAGCAGCTTCCGATGGGAGACCCAGTGCTTC
CASSFRWETQCF
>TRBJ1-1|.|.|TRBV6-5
TGTGCCAGCAGTTACTCCTTGTCCGGGACCCAAGCCGAGAAAGCTTTCTTT
CASSYSLSGTQAEKAFF
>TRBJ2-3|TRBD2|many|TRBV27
TGTGCCAGCAGTTTACGGGGGACTAGCGGGCCAAGCACAGATACGCAGTATTTT
CASSLRGTSGPSTDTQYF
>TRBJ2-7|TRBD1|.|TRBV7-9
TGTGCCAGCAGCCCGACAGGGCACGAGCAGTACTTC
CASSPTGHEQYF
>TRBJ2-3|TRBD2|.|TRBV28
TGTGCCACTACGGGGCTAGCGGGCTCGGGTACGCAGTATTTT
CATTGLAGSGTQYF
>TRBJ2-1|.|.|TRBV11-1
TGTGCCAGCAGCTTAGGAAAAGTGCGTGAGCAGTTCTTC
CASSLGKVREQFF
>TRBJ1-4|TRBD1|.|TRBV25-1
TGTGCCAGCAGGAGGTCACAGGGGAGTGAAAAACTGTTTTTT
CASRRSQGSEKLFF
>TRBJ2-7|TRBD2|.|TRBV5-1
TGCACCAGCAAACTAGCGGGAGGAGGCTACGAGCAGTACTTC
CTSKLAGGGYEQYF
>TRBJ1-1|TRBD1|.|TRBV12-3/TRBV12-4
TGTGCCAGCAGTCCCGACAGGGGCGGGAAAGCTTTCTTT
CASSPDRGGKAFF
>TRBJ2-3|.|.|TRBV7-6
TGTGCCAGCAGCTTAGTCCCGACTAGAGACGCATCAGATACGCAGTATTTT
CASSLVPTRDASDTQYF
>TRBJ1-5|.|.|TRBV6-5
TGTGCCAGCAGTTTGGGAGGTTCCAATAAGCCCCAGCATTTT
CASSLGGSNKPQHF
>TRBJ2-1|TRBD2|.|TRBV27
TGTGCCAGCAGTTCGGTCGCGGGAGGCCCAAGCTACAATGAGCAGTTCTTC
CASSSVAGGPSYNEQFF
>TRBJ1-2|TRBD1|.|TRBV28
TGTGCCAGCAGTTTGGCCCACAGGGGCCCCTATGGCTACACCTTC
CASSLAHRGPYGYTF